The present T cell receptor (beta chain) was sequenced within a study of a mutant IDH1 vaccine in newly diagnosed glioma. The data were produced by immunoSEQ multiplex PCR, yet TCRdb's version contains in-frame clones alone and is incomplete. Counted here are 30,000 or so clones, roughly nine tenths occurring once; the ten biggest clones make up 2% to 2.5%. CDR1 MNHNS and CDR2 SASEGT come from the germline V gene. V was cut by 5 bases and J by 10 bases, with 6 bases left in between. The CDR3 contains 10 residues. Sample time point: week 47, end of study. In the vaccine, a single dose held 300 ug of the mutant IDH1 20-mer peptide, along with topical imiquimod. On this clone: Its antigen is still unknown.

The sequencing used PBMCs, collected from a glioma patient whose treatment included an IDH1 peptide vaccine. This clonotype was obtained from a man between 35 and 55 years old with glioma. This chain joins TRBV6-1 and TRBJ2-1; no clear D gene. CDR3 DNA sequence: TGTGCCAGCAGTAGACCCGAGCAGTTCTTC. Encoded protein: CASSRPEQFF.